There are many counts of the clone carrying this T cell receptor beta chain. The data were taken from a study of response to subunit inactivated influenza vaccine. Germline-derived CDR1 and CDR2 are MNHNS and SASEGT. This CDR3 contains 13 residues. V dropped 9 bases and J dropped 10 bases, with 19 bases sitting between them. A single record per CDR3 protein comes from TCRdb applying MiXCR to the RT-PCR reads. Of around 490,000 distinct CDR3 sequences listed, approximately 7.7% are singletons. This sequence originates from a man between 50 and 75 years old who received an inactivated influenza vaccine. Sequencing used PBMCs from blood, obtained around 2 years after vaccination. The V call is TRBV6-1, the J call TRBJ2-1, with D perhaps matching TRBD1 (6 bases). CDR3 sequence: CASYSVQGLEQFF. DNA of the CDR3: TGTGCCAGTTATAGCGTCCAGGGGCTCGAGCAGTTCTTC.